This section outlines one TCR beta chain sequence together with its context. Germline CDR1 SGHRS, CDR2 YFSETQ. CDR3 size: 15 residues. V shed 4 bases and J 3 bases; nucleotides not matched to a gene: 6. This specimen belongs to a study of blood T cells in healthy people across ages. Next came a second PCR, run for 7 to 11 cycles, which used a sample-barcoded 5' primer along with a J-beta primer mix. TCRdb re-called the 5' RACE reads through MiXCR, storing one row per CDR3 protein. This table has approximately 730,000 distinct CDR3 sequences, about 42% appearing once. Specimen: blood. The V and J genes are TRBV5-1 and TRBJ2-3; the match to TRBD1 covers 9 bases. The TCR comes from a woman aged 55-69 years in good health. This chain's CDR3 is CASSILDRGTDTQYF. The CDR3 nucleotides read TGCGCCAGCAGCATCCTCGACAGGGGGACAGATACGCAGTATTTT.